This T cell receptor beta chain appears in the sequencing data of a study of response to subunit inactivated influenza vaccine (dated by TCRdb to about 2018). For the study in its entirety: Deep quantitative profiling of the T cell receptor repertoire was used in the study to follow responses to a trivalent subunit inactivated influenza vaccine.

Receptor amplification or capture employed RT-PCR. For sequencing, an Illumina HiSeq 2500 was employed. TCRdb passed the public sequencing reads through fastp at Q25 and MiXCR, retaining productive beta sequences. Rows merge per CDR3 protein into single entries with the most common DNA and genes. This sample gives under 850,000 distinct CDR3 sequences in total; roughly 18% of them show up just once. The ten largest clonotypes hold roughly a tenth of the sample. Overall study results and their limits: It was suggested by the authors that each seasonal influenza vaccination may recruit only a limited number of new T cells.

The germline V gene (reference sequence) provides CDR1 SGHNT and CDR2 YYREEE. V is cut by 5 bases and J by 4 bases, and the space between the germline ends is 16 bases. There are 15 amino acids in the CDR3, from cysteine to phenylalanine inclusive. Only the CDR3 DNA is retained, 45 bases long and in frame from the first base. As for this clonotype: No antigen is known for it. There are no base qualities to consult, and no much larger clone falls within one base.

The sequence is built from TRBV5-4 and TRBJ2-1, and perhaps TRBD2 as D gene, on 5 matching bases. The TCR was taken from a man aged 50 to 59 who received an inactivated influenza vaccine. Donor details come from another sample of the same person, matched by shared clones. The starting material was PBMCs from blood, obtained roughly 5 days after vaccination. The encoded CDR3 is CASSRPLALYNEQFF. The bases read TGTGCCAGCAGTCGGCCCTTAGCGCTATACAATGAGCAGTTCTTC.